Listed here is a single T cell receptor beta chain. Its cognate antigen is unknown. Germline CDR1 SQVTM, CDR2 ANQGSEA. The CDR3 is 12 amino acids. Trimming stripped 7 bases from V and 2 bases from J, with 11 bases between. These data originate in a study of CD8+ T cells in alopecia areata. Study-level findings and limits: Sequence data from scalp samples additionally include resident alphabeta T cells of normal skin.

Researchers took lesional scalp punch biopsies and peripheral blood from people who were alopecia areata patients. Extracted from the samples, RNA was reverse transcribed into cDNA to serve as the sequencing template. Clones were read by immunoSEQ multiplex PCR, and TCRdb kept only the in-frame ones, dropping some. The sample shows fewer than 80,000 clones, roughly three fifths of them seen only once. The sample consisted of CD8+ T cells sorted from blood, taken at week 0. The chain is built from TRBV29-1 and TRBJ1-1; D remains unclear. The clonotype originates from a human donor with alopecia areata. CDR3 residues: CSAQLPNTEAFF. DNA for the CDR3: TGCAGCGCTCAACTACCTAACACTGAAGCTTTCTTT.